This is a list of T cell receptor beta chains from one sample in a study of TIL therapy for anti-PD-1-resistant metastatic lung cancer. Here immunoSEQ multiplex PCR was the method, and the copy in TCRdb shows in-frame clones only, minus some. The data hold about 52,000 clones, with less than 80% observed a single time. The source material was blood, sampled at baseline. The receptors shown here come from a woman aged 30-79 years with non-small cell lung cancer. Each CDR3 is given with its conserved first and last residue. A D gene is named only where the DNA matches it firmly. Clone size appears in some rows only: once, few, many, or a class for an expanded clone.

d_call clone_size j_call v_call cdr3_nt cdr3_aa
. few TRBJ2-7 TRBV2 TGTGCCAGCCCACAGGGTCTAAGCTCCTACGAGCAGTACTTC CASPQGLSSYEQYF
. . TRBJ1-1 TRBV19 TGTGCCAGTAGTCTAGGGACTTCCGAAGCTTTCTTT CASSLGTSEAFF
TRBD2 . TRBJ2-1 TRBV13 TGTGCCAGCAGCTTAACTAGCGGGGGGGCTTTGGCCTACAATGAGCAGTTCTTC CASSLTSGGALAYNEQFF
TRBD2 . TRBJ2-5 TRBV9 TGTGCCAGCAGCTCCGGAGGTGGCGGGAGTTGGGAGACCCAGTACTTC CASSSGGGGSWETQYF
. . TRBJ1-1 TRBV19 TGTGCCAGTAGCAGTGGGGCAGCCTGGGATGAAGCTTTCTTT CASSSGAAWDEAFF
. . TRBJ2-7 TRBV6-5 TGTGCCATCAGGGTTCCCGAGCAGTACTTC CAIRVPEQYF
. once TRBJ1-4 TRBV6-5 TGTGCCAGCAGTGCTATGGTCACAACTAATGAAAAACTGTTTTTT CASSAMVTTNEKLFF
. . TRBJ1-2 TRBV6-5 TGTGCCAGCAGTTACTTGCAGGACTCTAACTATGGCTACACCTTC CASSYLQDSNYGYTF
TRBD2 . TRBJ2-3 TRBV6-5 TGTGCCAGCAGTTACGGCGGGGGGACACAGTATTTT CASSYGGGTQYF
. . TRBJ2-7 TRBV5-4 TGTGCCAGCAGCGACCAAGCACGGTTCTCCTACGAGCAGTACTTC CASSDQARFSYEQYF
. . TRBJ2-1 TRBV6-1 TGTGCCAGCAGCCCGGACCGGGAGCCCTACAATGAGCAGTTCTTC CASSPDREPYNEQFF
TRBD1 . TRBJ2-3 TRBV28 TGTGCCAGCAGCCTCCGGGACAGGGTTTATACGCAGTATTTT CASSLRDRVYTQYF
TRBD2 . TRBJ2-4 TRBV4-1 TGCGCCAGCAGCCATCCGGTAGCGGGGTTAGCCAAAAACATTCAGTACTTC CASSHPVAGLAKNIQYF
. . TRBJ2-1 TRBV10-2 TGCGCCAGCAGCAGGGGTCCCTACAATGAGCAGTTCTTC CASSRGPYNEQFF
. few TRBJ2-7 TRBV7-7 TGTGCCAGCAGCTTTGGACAGTCCTACGAGCAGTACTTC CASSFGQSYEQYF
TRBD1 . TRBJ1-2 TRBV9 TGTGCCAGCAGTTGGACCGGGACAGGGAGCCACGGCTACACCTTC CASSWTGTGSHGYTF
. . TRBJ2-2 TRBV6-6 TGTGCCAGCAGTTACGCGTCTGCCGGAGGGGAGCTGTTTTTT CASSYASAGGELFF
. . TRBJ2-1 TRBV21-1 TGTGCCAGCAGCAAAGGCAGGGTCTCCCACTCAATGCGACAGTTCTTC CASSKGRVSHSMRQFF
TRBD1 . TRBJ2-7 TRBV7-9 TGTGCCAGCAGCAACCGACAGGGGGCCTACGAGCAGTACTTC CASSNRQGAYEQYF
. . TRBJ2-3 TRBV10-3 TGTGCCATACACGATGAGACTGGCACAGATACGCAGTATTTT CAIHDETGTDTQYF
. . TRBJ2-5 TRBV11-2 TGTGCCAGCAGCCCTGTTGGTGGAAGAGAGACCCAGTACTTC CASSPVGGRETQYF
. . TRBJ2-5 TRBV5-1 TGCGCCAGCAGCTCTGACCCCGGGTCTAGAGAGACCCAGTACTTC CASSSDPGSRETQYF
. few TRBJ1-2 TRBV2 TGTGCCAGCAGTGATCAGACAGCCCACTATGGCTACACCTTC CASSDQTAHYGYTF
TRBD2 . TRBJ2-7 TRBV28 TGTGCCAGCAGCCTGGGTAGCGGGAGGTCCTACGAGCAGTACTTC CASSLGSGRSYEQYF
. . TRBJ1-1 TRBV19 TGTGCCAGTAGTATGAAACAGGGAACTGAAGCTTTCTTT CASSMKQGTEAFF
. . TRBJ2-1 TRBV19 TGTGCCAGTGACACAGGGCATAATGAGCAGTTCTTC CASDTGHNEQFF
TRBD1 . TRBJ2-7 TRBV18 TGTGCCAGCTCATCGAAGGGACAGGGGGCGGGCTCCTACGAGCAGTACTTC CASSSKGQGAGSYEQYF
. . TRBJ2-7 TRBV28 TGTGCCAGCAGTTCCTACCGGGCCGAGCAGTACTTC CASSSYRAEQYF
TRBD1 . TRBJ1-3 TRBV28 TGTGCCAGCAGTCCGCGAACAGGGGCTGGAAACACCATATATTTT CASSPRTGAGNTIYF